The next 31 T cell receptor beta chains were all read from a single sample in a study of Ad26.COV2.S vaccination and SARS-CoV-2 variants. Treatment: some 20 received Ad26.COV2.S at low or high dose, single or two shots; 5 received placebo; per-sample allocation not given. The samples were gathered on day 63 after the first injection of vaccine or placebo. Libraries were prepared by immunoSEQ multiplex PCR; TCRdb keeps only in-frame clonotypes and omits some of them. The sample lists roughly 420,000 clones, 89% occurring once. The sequenced sample was peripheral blood, obtained in a trial of Ad26.COV2.S vaccine versus placebo. The receptors derive from a person aged 18 to 59 who received the Ad26.COV2.S COVID-19 vaccine or a placebo.

The CDR3 region is CASSFPRGADWDNEQFF. For the CDR3, the DNA is TGCGCCAGCAGCTTCCCAAGGGGGGCGGATTGGGACAATGAGCAGTTCTTC. The chain joins TRBV5-1 to TRBJ2-1; D possibly matches TRBD1 or TRBD2 (6 bases each). This CDR3 has 17 residues. Germline V gene lookup returns CDR1 SGHRS and CDR2 YFSETQ. V was cut by 2 bases and J by 5 bases, with 20 bases left in between.

The chain links TRBV9 to TRBJ2-3; TRBD1 aligns across 10 bases. The junction had 2 bases not matched to a gene; V was cut back by 0 bases and J by 4 bases. The CDR3 sequence is 15 residues long. Germline V gene lookup returns CDR1 SGDLS and CDR2 YYNGEE. Here the CDR3 reads CASSVGGQGSDTQYF. Written as DNA, the CDR3 is TGTGCCAGCAGCGTAGGGGGACAGGGGTCAGATACGCAGTATTTT. The complete variable domain, with remaining parts taken from reference TRBV9 and TRBJ2-3, reads DSGVTQTPKHLITATGQRVTLRCSPRSGDLSVYWYQQSLDQGLQFLIQYYNGEERAKGNILERFSAQQFPDLHSELNLSSLELGDSALYFCASSVGGQGSDTQYFGPGTRLTVL.

CDR3 region: CASRRGLAGYNEQFF. DNA of the CDR3: TGTGCCAGCAGAAGGGGACTAGCGGGATACAATGAGCAGTTCTTC. The chain joins TRBV6-5 to TRBJ2-1; 13 bases map to TRBD2. The CDR3 runs to 15 residues. The trim removed 6 bases at V and 4 bases at J, leaving 3 bases unmatched. Germline values: CDR1 MNHEY, CDR2 SVGAGI.

The chain links TRBV15 to TRBJ1-2, with unresolved D. This CDR3 region has 12 residues. Germline CDR1 LNHNV, CDR2 YYDKDF (reference sequence). V dropped 8 bases and J dropped 5 bases, with 12 bases sitting between them. The CDR3 DNA reads as TGTGCCACCGGAAAAGACTATTATGGCTACACCTTC. It codes for CATGKDYYGYTF.

This clone appeared a single time. One end of the junction does not line up with germline, which may come from a read error. This rearrangement joins TRBV23-1 to TRBJ1-5, with D unclear. TRBV23-1 is an ORF, with its function uncertain. The CDR3 is 15 residues long. The CDR3 DNA follows: TGCGCCAGCAGTCAAGGCGTTATGAGCAGTCAGCCCCAGCATTTT. Translated: CASSQGVMSSQPQHF.

The chain is built from TRBV7-2 and TRBJ1-4; D possibly corresponds to TRBD1 (6 bases). Trimming took off 4 bases at V and 2 bases at J, with 14 bases between the two ends. Germline-derived CDR1 and CDR2 are SGHTA and FQGNSA. CDR3 length: 16 residues. CDR3 nucleotides: TGTGCCAGCAGCTCCCGAGGAAGGGGGACTAATGAAAAACTGTTTTTT. This translates into CASSSRGRGTNEKLFF. Supplemented by reference TRBV7-2 and TRBJ1-4, the full variable domain reads GAGVSQSPSNKVTEKGKDVELRCDPISGHTALYWYRQSLGQGLEFLIYFQGNSAPDKSGLPSDRFSAERTGGSVSTLTIQRTQQEDSAVYLCASSSRGRGTNEKLFFGSGTQLSVL.

The chain uses TRBV7-2 and TRBJ2-7; TRBD1 is a possible D gene (6 bases). CDR3 size: 14 residues. Germline V gene lookup returns CDR1 SGHTA and CDR2 FQGNSA. The V gene lost 3 bases and the J gene lost 3 bases, with 12 bases spanning the gap. The CDR3 coding sequence is TGTGCCAGCAGCTTCGGGGACATCCTCTACGAGCAGTACTTC. Amino acids: CASSFGDILYEQYF.

This clone was seen only once. CDR3 sequence reads: CASSQTGPPRNQPQHF. The CDR3 DNA is TGTGCCAGCAGTCAGACAGGGCCCCCAAGGAATCAGCCCCAGCATTTT. The chain has TRBV28 and TRBJ1-5, with TRBD1 identical over 7 bases. This CDR3 is built from 16 residues. V was clipped by 5 bases and J by 4 bases; unmatched bases: 11. Germline V lookup: CDR1 MDHEN, CDR2 SYDVKM.

The chain combines TRBV6-2 or TRBV6-3 with TRBJ2-1, with 7 bases that match TRBD1. CDR1 MNHEY and CDR2 SVGEGT come from the germline V gene. Trimming removed 5 bases from V and 8 bases from J; junction bases left unmatched: 15. The CDR3 length is 16 residues. Here the CDR3 reads CASSTPTGRDRDEQFF. CDR3 DNA sequence: TGTGCCAGCAGTACCCCGACAGGGCGAGATCGGGATGAGCAGTTCTTC.

The J gene is TRBJ2-1, the V gene TRBV13, with 14 nucleotides matching TRBD2. The CDR3 sequence is 18 residues long. Trimming at V came to 3 bases and at J to 3 bases, leaving 7 bases not matched to a gene. From germline, CDR1 is PRHDT and CDR2 FYEKMQ (reference sequence). The CDR3 DNA is TGTGCCAGCAGCTTGACTAGCGGGAGGGCCCTCCTCTACAATGAGCAGTTCTTC. Translating it yields CASSLTSGRALLYNEQFF.

V is TRBV11-2 and J is TRBJ2-3; the D gene is possibly TRBD2 (5 bases). The CDR3 covers 18 residues. CDR1 is SGHAT and CDR2 is FQNNGV in the germline V gene. The ends were cut back, 1 base at V and 2 bases at J, with 19 bases in the middle. CDR3 loop: CASSLGVSLAPYTDTQYF. DNA for the CDR3: TGTGCCAGCAGCTTAGGGGTTTCGCTAGCTCCCTACACAGATACGCAGTATTTT.

This clone has a handful of counts. The chain joins TRBV19 to TRBJ1-1; 7 bases fit TRBD1. There are 15 residues in the CDR3. J lost 7 bases, V lost 5 bases, and 13 bases had no gene match. CDR1 is LNHDA, CDR2 SQIVND, per germline (reference sequence). The DNA for the CDR3 is TGTGCCAGTAGTCCCATCGGGAGATGGGACAGTGAAGCTTTCTTT. Its translation: CASSPIGRWDSEAFF. The entire variable domain, with the rest obtained from reference TRBV19 and TRBJ1-1, is as follows: DGGITQSPKYLFRKEGQNVTLSCEQNLNHDAMYWYRQDPGQGLRLIYYSQIVNDFQKGDIAEGYSVSREKKESFPLTVTSAQKNPTAFYLCASSPIGRWDSEAFFGQGTRLTVV.

The rearrangement uses TRBV5-1 and TRBJ1-6, with 9 bases identical to TRBD1. CDR1 SGHRS and CDR2 YFSETQ come from the germline V gene. Unmatched junction bases numbered 5, after V lost 4 bases and J lost 6 bases. The CDR3 runs to 15 residues. The CDR3 protein is CASSPQGQGNSPLHF. DNA of the CDR3: TGCGCCAGCAGCCCCCAGGGACAGGGTAATTCACCCCTCCACTTT.

The V gene is TRBV5-5, the J gene TRBJ1-4; the D is unclear. From germline, CDR1 is SGHKS and CDR2 YYEKEE (reference sequence). V was pared by 0 bases and J by 6 bases, with 15 bases between. This CDR3 has 16 residues. The CDR3 is CASSLAAQVSHEKLFF. The CDR3 DNA follows: TGTGCCAGCAGCTTGGCGGCTCAAGTAAGCCATGAAAAACTGTTTTTT.

In this sample, this clone turned up a few times. The CDR3 DNA follows: TGTGCCAGCAGCTCGGTCCCGGGACAAGAGCAGTACGTC. Translation gives CASSSVPGQEQYV. The chain carries TRBV7-9 and TRBJ2-7; weak D call: TRBD1 (6 bases). The CDR3 is 13 residues long. V was clipped by 4 bases and J by 7 bases, with 14 bases between them. The germline CDR1 and CDR2 sequences are SEHNR and FQNEAQ (reference sequence).

The CDR3 region is CASSSIAGGSYEQFF. CDR3 DNA: TGTGCCAGCAGCTCAATAGCGGGGGGTTCGTATGAGCAGTTCTTC. The rearrangement uses TRBV7-3 and TRBJ2-1; 10 nucleotides align to TRBD2. The CDR3 sequence is 15 residues long. Germline V gene sequence: CDR1 SGHTA, CDR2 FQGTGA. After removal of 4 bases from V and 8 bases from J, the junction contained 8 bases not matched to a gene.

The J gene is TRBJ2-3, the V gene TRBV2, with D hard to call. V lost 3 bases and J lost 1, with 8 bases in between. The germline CDR1 and CDR2 sequences are SNHLY and FYNNEI. The CDR3 spans 14 residues. CDR3 DNA sequence: TGTGCCAGCAGTGAGAGTCGGGGCACAGATACGCAGTATTTT. It codes for CASSESRGTDTQYF. The variable domain in full, with the rest retrieved from reference TRBV2 and TRBJ2-3, is EPEVTQTPSHQVTQMGQEVILRCVPISNHLYFYWYRQILGQKVEFLVSFYNNEISEKSEIFDDQFSVERPDGSNFTLKIRSTKLEDSAMYFCASSESRGTDTQYFGPGTRLTVL.

This clone was recorded a few times. The rearrangement links TRBV7-9 to TRBJ1-1, with D hard to call. The CDR3 extends over 14 amino acids. V lost 5 bases and J 1 base, leaving 11 bases between the germline ends. The V gene's germline CDR1 is SEHNR and CDR2 FQNEAQ (reference sequence). The CDR3 DNA is TGTGCCAGCAGCACCCGAGGAGGGAACACTGAAGCTTTCTTT. Translating gives CASSTRGGNTEAFF.

The genes are TRBV11-2 and TRBJ1-2; tentative D call: TRBD1 (6 bases). V was clipped by 6 bases and J by 8 bases, with 16 bases between them. Germline lookup yields CDR1 SGHAT and CDR2 FQNNGV. CDR3 size: 13 residues. The CDR3 coding sequence is TGTGCCAGCAGGCAGACAGGTTCGAGGGGCTACACCTTC. It is translated as CASRQTGSRGYTF.

V is TRBV27 and J is TRBJ2-5; 8 nucleotides align to TRBD2. The CDR3 runs to 17 residues. Trimming removed 6 bases from V and 2 bases from J; junction bases left unmatched: 14. Germline CDR1 reads MNHEY; CDR2 reads SMNVEV (reference sequence). The CDR3 region is CASRRTSAGGGQETQYF. Written as DNA, the CDR3 is TGTGCCAGCAGACGAACATCGGCGGGGGGAGGGCAAGAGACCCAGTACTTC.

The genes are TRBV12-3 or TRBV12-4 and TRBJ2-1, with D hard to call. Trimming cost V 6 bases and J 9 bases, with 9 bases left between them. The CDR3 runs 11 residues. The CDR3 bases are TGTGCCAGCAGGGGTAGAGCTGAGCAGTTCTTC. This codes for CASRGRAEQFF.

V is TRBV4-2 and J is TRBJ2-7; D ambiguous. V was shortened by 0 bases and J by 12 bases, with 24 bases between the two germline ends. The CDR3 covers 16 residues. The germline V gene has CDR1 LGHNA and CDR2 YNFKEQ. The CDR3 reads CASSQDWADPSFPLYF. The CDR3, as DNA: TGTGCCAGCAGCCAAGACTGGGCAGACCCCAGTTTTCCCCTGTACTTC.

The count of this clone is one. The chain links TRBV15 to TRBJ1-1; no clear D gene. The CDR3 is 12 amino acids. V dropped 2 bases and J dropped 3 bases, with 4 bases sitting between them. The V gene's germline CDR1 is LNHNV and CDR2 YYDKDF (reference sequence). The CDR3 spells CATSRLDTEAFF. The CDR3 DNA reads as TGTGCCACCAGCAGACTAGACACTGAAGCTTTCTTT.

The V and J genes are TRBV7-2 and TRBJ1-5; TRBD1 is a possible D gene (5 bases). The germline CDR1 and CDR2 sequences are SGHTA and FQGNSA. The length of the CDR3 is 15 residues. V lost 2 bases and J lost 7, with 15 bases in between. In DNA form, the CDR3 reads TGTGCCAGCAGCTTATACTCTGGGACGGGGCAGCCCCAGCATTTT. As protein: CASSLYSGTGQPQHF.

This clone appeared once. The V gene is TRBV9, the J gene TRBJ1-3; TRBD1 matches 7 bases. The CDR3 is 17 amino acids. J lost 0 bases, V lost 4 bases, and 10 bases had no gene match. Germline CDR1 reads SGDLS; CDR2 reads YYNGEE. The CDR3 here is CASSRQTGVFSGNTIYF. CDR3 coding DNA: TGTGCCAGCAGCAGACAAACAGGGGTCTTCTCTGGAAACACCATATATTTT.

The chain couples TRBV9 to TRBJ2-4, with 7 nucleotides matching TRBD2. J gave up 6 bases and V 0 bases, and 3 bases lay outside the gene matches. The CDR3 is 14 residues long. CDR1 is SGDLS and CDR2 is YYNGEE in the germline V gene. CDR3 amino acids: CASSVAPSGNIQYF. The CDR3 DNA sequence: TGTGCCAGCAGCGTAGCCCCTAGCGGAAACATTCAGTACTTC. Full variable domain (missing parts from reference TRBV9 and TRBJ2-4): DSGVTQTPKHLITATGQRVTLRCSPRSGDLSVYWYQQSLDQGLQFLIQYYNGEERAKGNILERFSAQQFPDLHSELNLSSLELGDSALYFCASSVAPSGNIQYFGAGTRLSVL.

This clone came up once. This rearrangement joins TRBV3-1 (or the pseudogene TRBV3-2) to TRBJ1-1; TRBD1 might be the D (5 bases). The CDR3 contains 13 residues. Per the germline V gene, CDR1 is LGHDT and CDR2 is YNNKEL (reference sequence). V shed 0 bases and J shed 7 bases, with 9 bases lying between them. The CDR3 loop reads CASSQDLTVEAFF. The DNA of the CDR3 is TGTGCCAGCAGCCAAGACTTGACAGTTGAAGCTTTCTTT.

This chain links TRBV18 with TRBJ1-2, with D possibly matching TRBD1 (5 bases). Trimming took 3 bases from V and 8 from J, leaving 10 bases between them. The length of the CDR3 is 12 residues. Germline V gene sequence: CDR1 KGHSH, CDR2 LQKENI. DNA for the CDR3: TGTGCCAGCTCACCTTCGGGACGGGGCTACACCTTC. Its protein is CASSPSGRGYTF. Filled out from reference TRBV18 and TRBJ1-2, the complete variable domain reads NAGVMQNPRHLVRRRGQEARLRCSPMKGHSHVYWYRQLPEEGLKFMVYLQKENIIDESGMPKERFSAEFPKEGPSILRIQQVVRGDSAAYFCASSPSGRGYTFGSGTRLTVV.

J is TRBJ1-1 and V is TRBV2; D ambiguous. CDR3 size: 16 residues. The germline V gene encodes CDR1 SNHLY and CDR2 FYNNEI. Trimming removed 1 base from V and 0 bases from J, with 12 bases in between. In DNA, the CDR3 is TGTGCCAGCAGTGAAGAACCAGTTGGGGTGAACACTGAAGCTTTCTTT. Translating it yields CASSEEPVGVNTEAFF.

The chain has TRBV5-1 and TRBJ2-1; no reliable D call. The V end lost 0 bases, the J end lost 8 bases, and 9 bases lay between the germline ends. This CDR3 is 13 amino acids long. Germline CDR1 SGHRS, CDR2 YFSETQ. In DNA form, the CDR3 reads TGCGCCAGCAGCTTGGTCGGGTTACATGAGCAGTTCTTC. It translates to CASSLVGLHEQFF.

This chain uses TRBV6-2 or TRBV6-3 with TRBJ2-3; D ambiguous. V lost 4 bases and J 8 bases, leaving 13 bases between the germline ends. The CDR3 length is 13 residues. CDR1 MNHEY and CDR2 SVGEGT come from the germline V gene. For the CDR3, the DNA is TGTGCCAGCAGTTCCCGACCCGCCGGTACGCAGTATTTT. Its translation is CASSSRPAGTQYF.